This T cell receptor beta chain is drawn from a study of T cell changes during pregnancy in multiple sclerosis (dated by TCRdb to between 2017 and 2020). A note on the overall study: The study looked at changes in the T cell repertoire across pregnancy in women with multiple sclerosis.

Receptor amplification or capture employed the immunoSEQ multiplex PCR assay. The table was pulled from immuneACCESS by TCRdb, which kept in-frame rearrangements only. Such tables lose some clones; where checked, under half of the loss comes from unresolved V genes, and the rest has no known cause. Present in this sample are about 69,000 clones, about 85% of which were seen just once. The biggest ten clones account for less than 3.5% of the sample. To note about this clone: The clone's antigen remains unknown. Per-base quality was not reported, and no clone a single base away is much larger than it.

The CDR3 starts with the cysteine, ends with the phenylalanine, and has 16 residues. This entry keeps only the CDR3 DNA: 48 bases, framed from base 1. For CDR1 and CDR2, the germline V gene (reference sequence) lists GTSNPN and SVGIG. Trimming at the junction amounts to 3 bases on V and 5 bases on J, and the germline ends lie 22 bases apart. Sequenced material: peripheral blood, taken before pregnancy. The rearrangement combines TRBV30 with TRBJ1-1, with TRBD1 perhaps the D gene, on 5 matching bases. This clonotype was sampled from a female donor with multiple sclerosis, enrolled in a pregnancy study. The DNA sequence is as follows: TGTGCCTGGAGCCCCCACCACGGGGGAGAACTGACTGAAGCTTTCTTT. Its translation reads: CAWSPHHGGELTEAFF.